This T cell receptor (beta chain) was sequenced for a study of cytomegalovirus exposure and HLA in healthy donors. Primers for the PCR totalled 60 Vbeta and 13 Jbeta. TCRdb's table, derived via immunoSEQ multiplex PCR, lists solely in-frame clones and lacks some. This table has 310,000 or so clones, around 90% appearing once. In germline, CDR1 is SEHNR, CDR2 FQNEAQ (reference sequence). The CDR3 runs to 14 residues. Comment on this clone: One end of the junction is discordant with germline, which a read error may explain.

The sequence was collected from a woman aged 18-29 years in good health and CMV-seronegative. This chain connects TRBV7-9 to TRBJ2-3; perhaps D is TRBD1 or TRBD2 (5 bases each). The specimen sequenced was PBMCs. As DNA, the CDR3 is TGTTCCAGCAGCTTAGCGCAAAGGGGAGATACGCAGTATTTT. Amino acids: CSSSLAQRGDTQYF.